Shown below are 18 T cell receptor beta chains from a single sample sequenced in a study of early T cells in non-severe SARS-CoV-2 infection. TCRdb independently ran MiXCR on the 5' RACE reads; one entry per CDR3 protein. Here the sample spans roughly 35,000 distinct CDR3 sequences, around 7% being singletons. Material: whole blood. The receptor source for this set is an adult who was a healthcare worker with PCR-confirmed SARS-CoV-2 infection or an uninfected control (not recorded which).

This chain uses TRBV20-1 with TRBJ2-5; 9 bases align to TRBD1. The CDR3 runs 15 residues. Trimming cost V 5 bases and J 4 bases; bases outside gene matches: 11. The germline CDR1 and CDR2 sequences are DFQATT and SNEGSKA (reference sequence). CDR3 nucleotides: TGCAGTGCTCACTCTCCCGGGACAGGGCGAGAGACCCAGTACTTC. Residues: CSAHSPGTGRETQYF.

This clonotype was counted at least ten times. The rearrangement links TRBV7-9 to TRBJ2-4; D call uncertain. Germline-derived CDR1 and CDR2 are SEHNR and FQNEAQ (reference sequence). V dropped 1 base and J dropped 2 bases, with 15 bases sitting between them. The CDR3 covers 17 residues. CDR3 in DNA: TGTGCCAGCAGCTTAGGAGTGTCGGTGCGGCCCAAAAACATTCAGTACTTC. Translation gives CASSLGVSVRPKNIQYF.

This clonotype ranks as medium-sized. CDR3 loop: CASSYNSGANVLTF. In DNA form, the CDR3 reads TGTGCCAGCAGTTACAACTCTGGGGCCAACGTCCTGACTTTC. The chain joins TRBV6-2 or TRBV6-3 to TRBJ2-6; D is unresolved. The CDR3 totals 14 residues. Germline loops: CDR1 MNHEY, CDR2 SVGEGT. The ends were cut back, 2 bases at V and 0 bases at J, with 2 bases in the middle.

This clonotype appeared many times. The J gene is TRBJ2-6, the V gene TRBV6-2 or TRBV6-3, with TRBD2 matching over 10 bases. V lost 7 bases and J lost 1; bases outside the gene matches: 7. The CDR3 is made up of 17 amino acids. Germline assignment: CDR1 MNHEY and CDR2 SVGEGT. The DNA of the CDR3 is TGTGCCAGCACCCCGGGACTAGCGCTTTCTGGGGCCAACGTCCTGACTTTC. Translated: CASTPGLALSGANVLTF.

This clonotype was detected a few times. The junction does not match germline at one end; this may be a read error. This rearrangement joins TRBV3-1 to TRBJ2-7; 9 nucleotides agree with TRBD2. Germline V gives CDR1 LGHDT, CDR2 YNNKEL (reference sequence). The length of the CDR3 is 15 residues. The CDR3 is CASSQLAGVSHEQYF. The CDR3 DNA reads as TGTGCCAGCAGCCAATTAGCGGGAGTCTCCCACGAGCAGTACTTC.

This clonotype was detected many times. The chain links TRBV6-5 to TRBJ2-7; 7 nucleotides match TRBD2. This CDR3 is built from 15 residues. Germline values: CDR1 MNHEY, CDR2 SVGAGI. The junction had 4 bases not matched to a gene; V was cut back by 0 bases and J by 2 bases. The CDR3 region has the DNA TGTGCCAGCAGTTACTCGGGAGGGAGCACCTACGAGCAGTACTTC. Its protein is CASSYSGGSTYEQYF.

This clonotype was counted many times. The chain joins TRBV18 to TRBJ2-1; D gene ambiguous. Germline lookup yields CDR1 KGHSH and CDR2 LQKENI. This CDR3 has 12 amino acids. Trimming removed 3 bases at V and 4 bases at J, with 4 bases between. The CDR3 loop is CASSPQYNEQFF. Here the CDR3 DNA reads TGTGCCAGCTCACCCCAGTACAATGAGCAGTTCTTC. The variable domain in full, completed from reference TRBV18 and TRBJ2-1, reads NAGVMQNPRHLVRRRGQEARLRCSPMKGHSHVYWYRQLPEEGLKFMVYLQKENIIDESGMPKERFSAEFPKEGPSILRIQQVVRGDSAAYFCASSPQYNEQFFGPGTRLTVL.

The table lists this clonotype with many counts. The chain combines TRBV27 with TRBJ2-7; 7 nucleotides line up with TRBD1. The V segment lost 3 bases and the J segment 4 bases; nucleotides outside the gene matches: 12. The CDR3 contains 16 residues. Germline CDR1 MNHEY, CDR2 SMNVEV (reference sequence). Here the CDR3 reads CASSFSSGQPLYEQYF. The CDR3 DNA sequence: TGTGCCAGCAGTTTTTCTTCGGGACAGCCACTGTACGAGCAGTACTTC.

The rearrangement uses TRBV20-1 and TRBJ2-7, with TRBD1 matching 7 bases. Germline V gene sequence: CDR1 DFQATT, CDR2 SNEGSKA (reference sequence). V lost 3 bases, J lost 5 bases, and 7 bases stayed unmatched. The CDR3 sequence is 13 residues long. CDR3 DNA: TGCAGTGCTAGGATAAAAACAGGGGACGAGCAGTACTTC. Its translation: CSARIKTGDEQYF.

In DNA, the CDR3 is TGCAGCGCCCACCGGGGACAGGGCCTTTCAACAGAGACCCAGTACTTC. This codes for CSAHRGQGLSTETQYF. The chain has TRBV29-1 and TRBJ2-5; 9 nucleotides align to TRBD1. With V trimmed by 7 bases and J by 4 bases, 16 bases remained unmatched. CDR3 length: 16 amino acids. Germline V gene lookup returns CDR1 SQVTM and CDR2 ANQGSEA.

This clonotype was seen a handful of times. The chain joins TRBV6-5 to TRBJ2-5; 11 bases agree with TRBD2. This CDR3 comprises 18 residues. The V gene's germline CDR1 is MNHEY and CDR2 SVGAGI. Germline trimming cut 4 bases from V and 1 base from J; bases unmatched to any gene: 11. The CDR3 nucleotides read TGTGCCAGCAGTTTCCGACCTTCTAGCGGGAGGTTCCAAGAGACCCAGTACTTC. Amino acid sequence: CASSFRPSSGRFQETQYF.

The sample holds many counts of this clonotype. The V and J genes are TRBV27 and TRBJ2-2; D is possibly TRBD1 (5 bases). CDR1 is MNHEY and CDR2 is SMNVEV in the germline V gene (reference sequence). This CDR3 region has 13 residues. The V gene lost 4 bases and the J gene lost 6 bases, with 9 bases spanning the gap. For the CDR3, the DNA is TGTGCCAGCAGTTCCAGGGTGGCCGGGGAGCTGTTTTTT. It specifies CASSSRVAGELFF.

This chain uses TRBV11-2 with TRBJ2-1; D is possibly TRBD2 (6 bases). CDR3 length equals 16 residues. Trimming removed 5 bases from V and 6 bases from J, with 20 bases in between. CDR1 is SGHAT, CDR2 FQNNGV, per germline. In DNA, the CDR3 is TGTGCCAGCAGCCAAGCCGGGACTCGGCTCTTCAATGAGCAGTTCTTC. It codes for CASSQAGTRLFNEQFF.

This clonotype has ten or more counts. The V call is TRBV29-1, the J call TRBJ1-4, with D maybe TRBD1 (5 bases). V was clipped by 5 bases and J by 0 bases, with 13 bases between them. CDR1 SQVTM and CDR2 ANQGSEA come from the germline V gene. The CDR3 is 15 residues long. The CDR3 DNA reads TGCAGCGTTCGTGGGGGAGCCGCAACTAATGAAAAACTGTTTTTT. Encoded protein: CSVRGGAATNEKLFF.

This clonotype was seen many times. The chain uses TRBV4-2 and TRBJ2-4; D gene uncertain. Germline V gives CDR1 LGHNA, CDR2 YNFKEQ. V lost 3 bases, J lost 0 bases, and 9 bases lay in between. The CDR3 sequence is 15 residues long. CDR3 amino acids: CASSQGHLAKNIQYF. CDR3 nucleotides: TGTGCCAGCAGCCAGGGCCACCTAGCCAAAAACATTCAGTACTTC.

This clonotype was observed at least ten times. This rearrangement joins TRBV11-2 to TRBJ1-1; a weak D match, TRBD1 (5 bases). V gave up 3 bases and J gave up 0 bases, with 8 bases separating them. Looked up from germline, CDR1 is SGHAT and CDR2 is FQNNGV. The CDR3 has 14 residues. The CDR3 DNA follows: TGTGCCAGCAGCTTCCAGGGCATGAACACTGAAGCTTTCTTT. As protein: CASSFQGMNTEAFF.

This clonotype occurred a few times. The V gene is TRBV28, the J gene TRBJ2-2, with 7 bases matching TRBD2. The germline gives CDR1 MDHEN, CDR2 SYDVKM. The CDR3 consists of 13 residues. V shed 6 bases and J 9 bases; nucleotides not matched to a gene: 7. CDR3 bases: TGTGCCAGCAGCGTGCGGGAGCGGCGGGAGCTGTTTTTT. Residues: CASSVRERRELFF.

At least ten counts were recorded for this clonotype. J is TRBJ2-3 and V is TRBV27, with D perhaps matching TRBD2 (6 bases). Trimming pared 2 bases from V and 1 base from J, leaving 13 bases between. The CDR3 covers 16 residues. Germline CDR1 is MNHEY and CDR2 is SMNVEV (reference sequence). CDR3 DNA: TGTGCCAGCAGTTTAGCGCGCGGGAAGGGCACAGATACGCAGTATTTT. Its translation: CASSLARGKGTDTQYF.